A selection of T cell receptor beta chains follows, all from one sample in a study of siplizumab effects on memory and regulatory T cells. Assay: immunoSEQ multiplex PCR; the TCRdb copy retains only in-frame clones and omits some. The table lists about 100,000 clones, about 92% of them singletons. Material: Tregs sorted from blood. The receptors here all came from a human donor in good health. Both conserved end residues are part of each CDR3. A D gene is named only where the DNA matches it firmly. The size of a clone is reported for some rows only, either as once, few or many, or as a class for expanded clones.

CASSLRDSLLTEQYF TGTGCCAGCAGCCTCCGGGACAGCCTCCTTACGGAGCAGTACTTC TRBD1 NA TRBJ2-7 TRBV7-9
CASKRGNYGYTF TGTGCCAGCAAGAGGGGAAACTATGGCTACACCTTC NA NA TRBJ1-2 TRBV25-1
CASSQTGQGEQPQHF TGTGCCAGCAGCCAAACTGGACAGGGAGAACAGCCCCAGCATTTT TRBD1 NA TRBJ1-5 TRBV4-2
CSVWDRPGTGGSEQYF TGCAGCGTTTGGGATCGCCCCGGGACAGGGGGCTCCGAGCAGTACTTC TRBD1 few TRBJ2-7 TRBV29-1
CATSRDYANTGELFF TGTGCCACCAGCAGAGATTACGCGAACACCGGGGAGCTGTTTTTT NA NA TRBJ2-2 TRBV15
CASSPRSQGLTEAFF TGTGCCAGCTCACCAAGATCCCAGGGATTGACTGAAGCTTTCTTT NA NA TRBJ1-1 TRBV18
CASTPGGRGLGNTIYF TGTGCCAGCACCCCAGGAGGCAGGGGGCTTGGAAACACCATATATTTT TRBD1 NA TRBJ1-3 TRBV7-9
CATSRDRQINEKLFF TGTGCCACCAGCAGAGATCGACAGATTAATGAAAAACTGTTTTTT NA NA TRBJ1-4 TRBV15
CASSPQRSYEQYF TGTGCCAGCTCACCACAACGCAGCTACGAGCAGTACTTC NA NA TRBJ2-7 TRBV18
CASSTSYEQYF TGTGCCAGCAGCACGAGCTACGAGCAGTACTTC NA NA TRBJ2-7 TRBV11-2
CASSLQAKNIQYF TGCGCCAGCAGCTTACAGGCCAAAAACATTCAGTACTTC NA NA TRBJ2-4 TRBV5-1
CASSSGTTYNEQFF TGTGCCAGCAGCTCCGGGACAACCTACAATGAGCAGTTCTTC NA NA TRBJ2-1 TRBV7-3
CASSHDRLTEAFF TGTGCCAGCTCCCACGACAGACTCACTGAAGCTTTCTTT NA medium-sized TRBJ1-1 TRBV18
CASSSPRGVGEKLFF TGTGCCAGCAGTTCTCCCCGGGGAGTCGGGGAAAAACTGTTTTTT NA NA TRBJ1-4 TRBV6-5
CASSYRLAGDTDTQYF TGCGCCAGCAGTTATAGACTAGCGGGAGACACAGATACGCAGTATTTT TRBD2 once TRBJ2-3 TRBV5-1
CASSLGQVEETQYF TGCGCCAGCAGCTTGGGACAGGTTGAAGAGACCCAGTACTTC NA NA TRBJ2-5 TRBV5-1
CASSYGPSSGRAYEQYF TGCGCCAGCAGCTACGGCCCCTCTAGTGGGCGGGCCTACGAGCAGTACTTC NA NA TRBJ2-7 TRBV5-1
CASSPNGRQEDGYTF TGTGCCAGCTCACCCAACGGTCGGCAAGAAGATGGCTACACCTTC NA NA TRBJ1-2 TRBV18
CASSLELAYEQYF TGTGCCAGCAGCTTAGAGCTAGCCTACGAGCAGTACTTC NA NA TRBJ2-7 TRBV7-9
CASSIVVWQGDNQPQHF TGTGCCAGTAGTATAGTGGTTTGGCAGGGGGACAATCAGCCCCAGCATTTT TRBD1 NA TRBJ1-5 TRBV19
CASRTPHRDTGELFF TGTGCCAGCAGGACCCCCCACAGGGACACCGGGGAGCTGTTTTTT NA NA TRBJ2-2 TRBV28
CASSRTGGNEKLFF TGTGCCAGCAGTCGGACAGGGGGTAATGAAAAACTGTTTTTT TRBD1 NA TRBJ1-4 TRBV6-6
CASRPMKETQYF TGTGCCAGCAGGCCTATGAAGGAGACCCAGTACTTC NA NA TRBJ2-5 TRBV7-9
CSVGGQVNTEAFF TGCAGCGTCGGGGGACAGGTGAACACTGAAGCTTTCTTT TRBD1 few TRBJ1-1 TRBV29-1
CASRDGYTDTQYF TGTGCCAGCAGGGACGGATATACAGATACGCAGTATTTT NA NA TRBJ2-3 TRBV9
CASSYGSTSYEQYF TGTGCCAGCAGTTACGGGAGTACCTCCTACGAGCAGTACTTC NA NA TRBJ2-7 TRBV6-5
CASSLGPTDTQYF TGCGCCAGCAGCCTGGGCCCTACAGATACGCAGTATTTT NA NA TRBJ2-3 TRBV5-1
CASSDLPGQKFF TGTGCCAGCAGTGATTTACCCGGACAGAAGTTCTTC NA NA TRBJ2-1 TRBV2
CASSFMIGGARLADNEQFF TGTGCCAGCAGTTTTATGATTGGGGGTGCAAGACTAGCGGACAATGAGCAGTTCTTC TRBD2 NA TRBJ2-1 TRBV27
CASGSYQPQHF TGTGCCAGCGGATCATATCAGCCCCAGCATTTT NA NA TRBJ1-5 TRBV6-6
CASSVDRGQTQYF TGTGCCAGCAGTGTCGACAGGGGACAGACCCAGTACTTC TRBD1 NA TRBJ2-5 TRBV6-4
CASSRSAEQYF TGTGCCAGCAGTCGGAGTGCCGAGCAGTACTTC NA NA TRBJ2-7 TRBV6-6
CASSKLETQYF TGTGCCAGCAGCAAGCTAGAGACCCAGTACTTC NA NA TRBJ2-5 TRBV2
CAWNGVNQETQYF TGTGCCTGGAACGGGGTCAACCAAGAGACCCAGTACTTC NA once TRBJ2-5 TRBV30
CASSVVVTGTGVYEQYF TGTGCCAGCAGTGTCGTAGTTACCGGGACAGGAGTTTACGAGCAGTACTTC TRBD1 few TRBJ2-7 TRBV2
CASRKNSRNEQFF TGTGCCAGCAGGAAAAATAGCAGGAATGAGCAGTTCTTC NA NA TRBJ2-1 TRBV7-9
CASRTGTGIGTDTQYF TGTGCCAGCAGAACCGGGACAGGGATCGGCACAGATACGCAGTATTTT TRBD1 NA TRBJ2-3 TRBV7-6
CASSPSAGVRADTQYF TGCGCCAGCAGCCCATCCGCGGGAGTACGCGCAGATACGCAGTATTTT TRBD2 few TRBJ2-3 TRBV5-1
CASTGRQSYGYTF TGTGCCAGTACCGGGAGACAAAGCTATGGCTACACCTTC NA NA TRBJ1-2 TRBV19
CASSISTSSGELFF TGTGCCAGTAGTATCTCAACGAGTTCGGGGGAGCTGTTTTTT NA few TRBJ2-2 TRBV19
CASLLGQGHPNTGELFF TGCGCCAGCCTCCTGGGACAGGGTCATCCGAACACCGGGGAGCTGTTTTTT TRBD1 NA TRBJ2-2 TRBV5-1
CASSPPGTENQPQHF TGTGCCAGCAGCCCACCCGGGACAGAGAATCAGCCCCAGCATTTT NA NA TRBJ1-5 TRBV21-1
CASSRQNRDNYGYTF TGCGCCAGCAGCCGCCAGAACCGGGACAACTATGGCTACACCTTC NA NA TRBJ1-2 TRBV4-1
CASSLQAMNTEAFF TGCGCCAGCAGCTTACAGGCGATGAACACTGAAGCTTTCTTT NA NA TRBJ1-1 TRBV5-1
CASSPAGGPGYTF TGTGCCAGCAGCCCCGCCGGAGGACCTGGCTACACCTTC NA NA TRBJ1-2 TRBV14
CASSESGESYGYTF TGCGCCAGCAGCGAATCGGGTGAGAGCTATGGCTACACCTTC NA NA TRBJ1-2 TRBV10-2
CASRQGGSNQPQHF TGTGCCAGCAGACAAGGGGGAAGCAATCAGCCCCAGCATTTT NA once TRBJ1-5 TRBV28
CASSRTGLRVLSTDTQYF TGCGCCAGCAGCCGCACGGGACTCCGGGTTCTAAGCACAGATACGCAGTATTTT NA NA TRBJ2-3 TRBV4-1
CASSAQGATYNEQFF TGTGCCAGCAGTGCCCAGGGGGCCACCTACAATGAGCAGTTCTTC TRBD1 NA TRBJ2-1 TRBV6-1
CASSYDLAGVTTGELFF TGTGCCAGCAGCTACGACCTAGCGGGAGTTACCACCGGGGAGCTGTTTTTT TRBD2 NA TRBJ2-2 TRBV11-2
CASGFSLAGDTQYF TGTGCCAGCGGCTTCAGTCTAGCGGGCGATACGCAGTATTTT TRBD2 NA TRBJ2-3 TRBV7-8
CASSFDSGALGGTEAFF TGTGCCAGCAGTTTCGATTCCGGGGCCTTGGGAGGCACTGAAGCTTTCTTT NA NA TRBJ1-1 TRBV11-2
CASSSRSSGFDEQFF TGTGCCAGCAGTTCCCGTTCTTCAGGGTTCGATGAGCAGTTCTTC NA NA TRBJ2-1 TRBV27
CASSSLWSSAPNEQFF TGTGCCAGCAGCTCTCTCTGGAGTAGCGCACCCAATGAGCAGTTCTTC NA NA TRBJ2-1 TRBV9